These 24 T cell receptor beta chains share one sample of origin, sequenced in a study of chemoradiotherapy in HPV16-positive cancers. The table came from immunoSEQ multiplex PCR; TCRdb's copy has only in-frame clones and leaves some out. The table records 1,000 to 1,500 clones, about nine tenths of them present only once. Here the sequenced sample was tumor tissue, taken from a patient who underwent chemoradiotherapy. These receptors all stem from a human donor with HPV-associated anogenital cancer.

The chain recombines TRBV6-5 with TRBJ2-7; perhaps TRBD1 as D (5 bases). The CDR3 is 13 residues long. Germline CDR1 MNHEY, CDR2 SVGAGI. V was cut by 2 bases and J by 5 bases, with 10 bases left in between. The CDR3: CASSYDRGNEQYF. CDR3 DNA: TGTGCCAGCAGTTACGATAGGGGTAACGAGCAGTACTTC.

V gene TRBV28 combines with J gene TRBJ1-5; TRBD1 matches 7 bases. CDR1 is MDHEN, CDR2 SYDVKM, per germline. After removal of 6 bases from V and 0 bases from J, the junction contained 11 bases not matched to a gene. The CDR3 runs to 17 residues. The CDR3 sequence: CASSLKWGQRSNQPQHF. For the CDR3, the DNA is TGTGCCAGCAGCCTAAAATGGGGACAGCGTAGCAATCAGCCCCAGCATTTT.

CDR3 coding DNA: TGTGCCAGCAGTGGGGGAGAGACCCAGTACTTC. Its protein product is CASSGGETQYF. V gene TRBV2 combines with J gene TRBJ2-5; D gene uncertain. Germline-derived CDR1 and CDR2 are SNHLY and FYNNEI. The V end lost 4 bases, the J end lost 4 bases, and 4 bases lay between the germline ends. This CDR3 is built from 11 residues.

Turning to this clone: A junction boundary mismatches the germline segment, possibly from a read error. The V call is TRBV7-2, the J call TRBJ2-3; TRBD2 matches at 9 bases. Germline loops: CDR1 SGHTA, CDR2 FQGNSA. This CDR3 is built from 13 residues. CDR3 in DNA: TGTGCCAGCAGCTTAGCTGGCGCGGGAGGGGCAAATTTT. Protein: CASSLAGAGGANF.

The rearrangement joins TRBV30 to TRBJ1-5; no definite D call. Germline CDR1 GTSNPN, CDR2 SVGIG (reference sequence). The CDR3 is 13 amino acids. Deletions cut 2 bases from V and 4 bases from J, with 9 bases between. Written as DNA, the CDR3 is TGTGCCTGGAGTCCAATGGAGAATCAGCCCCAGCATTTT. This codes for CAWSPMENQPQHF.

There are a few counts of this clone. This sequence joins TRBV4-1 and TRBJ1-1; no clear D gene. The CDR3 contains 13 residues. CDR1 is MGHRA, CDR2 YSYEKL, per germline. Between the trimmed V and J ends, which lost 0 bases and 0 bases, there was a span of 2 bases. CDR3 nucleotide sequence: TGCGCCAGCAGCCAAGACATGAACACTGAAGCTTTCTTT. Translated: CASSQDMNTEAFF.

The rearrangement joins TRBV4-1 to TRBJ2-5; possible D gene TRBD1, 6 bases. The CDR3 loop spans 15 amino acids. Germline V gene lookup returns CDR1 MGHRA and CDR2 YSYEKL. The V and J ends lost 4 bases and 4 bases respectively, with 16 bases between them. The CDR3 region has the DNA TGCGCCAGCAGCCCTTCCGGGACAAACCGAGAGACCCAGTACTTC. Translated, it gives CASSPSGTNRETQYF.

The rearrangement uses TRBV4-1 and TRBJ1-1, with no clear D. The germline CDR1 and CDR2 sequences are MGHRA and YSYEKL. Trimming pared 3 bases from V and 3 bases from J, leaving 14 bases between. This CDR3 region has 15 residues. The CDR3 here is CASSHGRREHTEAFF. Here the CDR3 DNA reads TGCGCCAGCAGCCACGGTAGGAGGGAGCACACTGAAGCTTTCTTT.

J is TRBJ1-2 and V is TRBV5-1; D remains unclear. CDR3 length equals 14 residues. Germline V gives CDR1 SGHRS, CDR2 YFSETQ. Trimming left V 3 bases short and J 1 base short, with 10 bases between. For the CDR3, the DNA is TGCGCCAGCAGCTGGAACCCGGGTAACTATGGCTACACCTTC. Residues: CASSWNPGNYGYTF.

V and J are TRBV19 and TRBJ1-1; 7 bases agree with TRBD1. This CDR3 comprises 15 residues. The germline CDR1 and CDR2 sequences are LNHDA and SQIVND (reference sequence). Germline trimming cut 7 bases from V and 1 base from J; bases unmatched to any gene: 9. CDR3 DNA sequence: TGTGCCAGTACCCCCATGGGACAGCCGAACACTGAAGCTTTCTTT. Encoded protein: CASTPMGQPNTEAFF.

This clone was seen only once. V is TRBV4-2 and J is TRBJ1-4, with D perhaps matching TRBD1 (5 bases). Trimming stripped 0 bases from V and 1 base from J, with 9 bases between. Germline CDR1 and CDR2: LGHNA and YNFKEQ. The CDR3 runs to 16 residues. The CDR3 protein is CASSQDNRGTNEKLFF. The CDR3 nucleotides are TGTGCCAGCAGCCAAGATAATAGGGGAACTAATGAAAAACTGTTTTTT.

This clone occurred a few times. V gene TRBV7-9 combines with J gene TRBJ1-1, with D possibly TRBD1 on 6 matching bases. The CDR3 contains 12 residues. Germline loops: CDR1 SEHNR, CDR2 FQNEAQ (reference sequence). V was trimmed by 7 bases and J by 5 bases, leaving 11 bases between them. This CDR3 is CASKGVGTEAFF. The CDR3 DNA sequence: TGTGCCAGCAAGGGGGTGGGAACTGAAGCTTTCTTT.

V usage is TRBV9 and J usage is TRBJ1-1, with 8 nucleotides matching TRBD1. The CDR3 length is 18 residues. With V trimmed by 0 bases and J by 4 bases, 14 bases remained unmatched. From germline, CDR1 is SGDLS and CDR2 YYNGEE. CDR3 coding DNA: TGTGCCAGCAGCGTAGGGCCAGGGGGCGGGAACCAGGGCACTGAAGCTTTCTTT. Encoded protein: CASSVGPGGGNQGTEAFF.

The CDR3 here is CASSLSAPSYEQFF. The CDR3 region has the DNA TGTGCCAGCAGTTTAAGCGCTCCTAGCTATGAGCAGTTCTTC. The rearrangement joins TRBV28 to TRBJ2-1, with D perhaps matching TRBD2 (5 bases). Trimming took off 2 bases at V and 8 bases at J, with 13 bases between the two ends. Germline loops: CDR1 MDHEN, CDR2 SYDVKM. CDR3 size: 14 residues.

The chain has TRBV7-9 and TRBJ2-2; 9 bases are shared with TRBD1. The CDR3 runs to 14 residues. V lost 5 bases and J lost 5; bases outside the gene matches: 3. In germline, CDR1 is SEHNR, CDR2 FQNEAQ (reference sequence). The CDR3, as DNA: TGTGCCAGCAGCGGGGACAGGGCTACCGGGGAGCTGTTTTTT. Translated, it gives CASSGDRATGELFF.

The chain couples TRBV2 to TRBJ2-7, with TRBD1 matching 8 bases. V was pared by 4 bases and J by 5 bases, with 10 bases of the junction left unmatched. This CDR3 spans 15 amino acids. The germline gives CDR1 SNHLY, CDR2 FYNNEI. The chain's CDR3 is CASSGAGGAIHEQYF. CDR3 in DNA: TGTGCCAGCAGTGGAGCAGGGGGCGCTATCCACGAGCAGTACTTC.

The genes are TRBV19 and TRBJ1-1, with 7 nucleotides matching TRBD1. CDR1 and CDR2 (germline): LNHDA, SQIVND (reference sequence). This CDR3 contains 15 residues. After removal of 6 bases from V and 2 bases from J, the junction contained 9 bases not matched to a gene. Written as DNA, the CDR3 is TGTGCCAGTAGGAACAGGGGACCTCCAAACACTGAAGCTTTCTTT. Translating gives CASRNRGPPNTEAFF.

The chain carries TRBV7-9 and TRBJ1-2, with 9 bases lining up with TRBD1. V was pared by 5 bases and J by 7 bases, with 11 bases of the junction left unmatched. The CDR3 loop spans 15 amino acids. Germline V gives CDR1 SEHNR, CDR2 FQNEAQ (reference sequence). The CDR3 DNA sequence: TGTGCCAGCAGCCTAATACAGGGGGCGGGAAGTGGCTACACCTTC. Encoded protein: CASSLIQGAGSGYTF.

The V and J genes are TRBV5-1 and TRBJ2-5, with D hard to call. The CDR3 has 14 residues. CDR1 and CDR2 (germline): SGHRS, YFSETQ. Trimming removed 3 bases from V and 3 bases from J, with 12 bases in between. The CDR3 reads CASSYSPGEETQYF. The CDR3 DNA reads as TGCGCCAGCAGCTACAGCCCAGGCGAAGAGACCCAGTACTTC.

This clone is a singleton in its sample. The chain uses TRBV2 and TRBJ1-5; D gene ambiguous. Trimming pared 6 bases from V and 3 bases from J, leaving 6 bases between. CDR3 length: 12 amino acids. Germline loops: CDR1 SNHLY, CDR2 FYNNEI. DNA of the CDR3: TGTGCCAGCAGGGGGAACAATCAGCCCCAGCATTTT. This gives the protein CASRGNNQPQHF.

The rearrangement links TRBV4-2 to TRBJ2-3; 10 bases agree with TRBD2. The CDR3 is made up of 16 amino acids. The germline V gene encodes CDR1 LGHNA and CDR2 YNFKEQ. The junction had 1 base not matched to a gene; V was cut back by 0 bases and J by 1 base. The CDR3 nucleotides are TGTGCCAGCAGCCAAGATCTAGCGGGAGGCACAGATACGCAGTATTTT. It encodes CASSQDLAGGTDTQYF.

This clone was seen only once. The chain has TRBV5-1 and TRBJ2-1; D uncertain. There are 13 residues in the CDR3. Germline CDR1 SGHRS, CDR2 YFSETQ. With 1 base removed from V and 6 bases from J, the gap between germline ends came to 8 bases. The CDR3 protein is CASSLHRSNEQFF. The CDR3 DNA follows: TGCGCCAGCAGCTTGCACAGAAGCAATGAGCAGTTCTTC.

The chain combines TRBV12-2 with TRBJ1-1. TRBV12-2 is annotated as a pseudogene. The CDR3 sequence is 15 residues long. The CDR3 nucleotides are TGTGCAAGTCGCCCCCGGGCGGGGTCGAACACTGAAGCTTTCTTT. Amino acid sequence: CASRPRAGSNTEAFF.

The chain employs TRBV7-9 and TRBJ2-1; maybe TRBD1 (6 bases). The CDR3 runs 15 residues. The V and J ends lost 5 bases and 9 bases respectively, with 20 bases between them. Germline assignment: CDR1 SEHNR and CDR2 FQNEAQ (reference sequence). The CDR3: CASSVYREMEVEQFF. CDR3 DNA: TGTGCCAGCAGCGTATACAGGGAGATGGAGGTTGAGCAGTTCTTC.